This is a list of T cell receptor beta chains from one sample in a study of regulatory T cells in long-lasting Graves disease. A single record per CDR3 protein comes from TCRdb applying MiXCR to the multiplex PCR reads. The sample records 350,000 to 450,000 distinct CDR3 sequences, 14% to 15% being singletons. These same records also appear under a second study, on T cells in Graves' hyperthyroidism and ophthalmopathy.

The material sequenced was peripheral blood mononuclear cells (PBMCs), taken at new diagnosis, from a patient treated with antithyroid drugs. The receptor set was obtained from a woman in her 30s with Graves disease. CDR3s include the opening cysteine and the closing phenylalanine or tryptophan. Fields, in order: CDR3 length, V gene, clone size, D gene, J gene, CDR3 protein, CDR3 DNA. D genes are given only for firm matches. Clone size appears in some rows only: once, few, many, or a class for an expanded clone.

>15|TRBV28|few|-|TRBJ1-5
CASRILDRSNQPQHF
TGTGCCAGCAGGATCCTAGACAGGAGTAATCAGCCCCAGCATTTT
>14|TRBV5-1|many|TRBD2|TRBJ2-1
CASRTGGPINEQFF
TGCGCCAGCAGGACGGGAGGGCCCATCAATGAGCAGTTCTTC
>14|TRBV18|many|TRBD2|TRBJ2-7
CASSPREGRYEQYF
TGTGCCAGCTCACCACGGGAGGGAAGGTACGAGCAGTACTTC
>17|TRBV5-4|few|TRBD2|TRBJ2-3
CASSLTGLAISTDTQYF
TGTGCCAGCAGCCTTACCGGACTAGCGATAAGCACAGATACGCAGTATTTT
>16|TRBV4-1|few|-|TRBJ2-5
CASSQDKSGLQETQYF
TGCGCCAGCAGCCAAGATAAGAGCGGACTACAAGAGACCCAGTACTTC
>13|TRBV20-1|many|-|TRBJ2-7
CSAPRDSNFGQYF
TGCAGTGCTCCTAGGGACTCGAACTTTGGGCAGTACTTC
>16|TRBV5-1|many|-|TRBJ2-5
CASSLPLTTNQETQYF
TGCGCCAGCAGCTTACCGTTGACTACCAACCAAGAGACCCAGTACTTC
>14|TRBV18|many|-|TRBJ1-4
CASSPRQGNEKLFF
TGTGCCAGCTCACCTCGGCAGGGTAATGAAAAACTGTTTTTT
>12|TRBV30|few|-|TRBJ1-2
CAWSNGNYGYTF
TGTGCCTGGAGTAACGGGAACTATGGCTACACCTTC
>16|TRBV6-2/TRBV6-3|few|-|TRBJ2-1
CASSYSIQRAHSEQFF
TGTGCCAGCAGTTACTCGATCCAGCGGGCCCACTCTGAGCAGTTCTTC
>17|TRBV7-9|-|-|TRBJ1-3
CASSLYTEARSGNTIYF
TGTGCCAGCAGCTTATACACGGAAGCCAGATCTGGAAACACCATATATTTT
>16|TRBV14|-|TRBD2|TRBJ2-7
CASSQGTTSGRSEQYF
TGTGCCAGCAGCCAAGGGACGACTAGCGGGAGGAGCGAGCAGTACTTC
>17|TRBV10-3|many|-|TRBJ1-2
CAISESVLSTGPSGYTF
TGTGCCATCAGTGAGTCAGTTTTAAGCACAGGCCCCTCTGGCTACACCTTC
>16|TRBV10-3|-|-|TRBJ2-1
CAIAEPQFTSTNEQFF
TGTGCCATCGCGGAGCCCCAGTTTACCTCTACAAATGAGCAGTTCTTC
>16|TRBV27|many|TRBD2|TRBJ2-1
CASSWRTSGSLDEQFF
TGTGCCAGCAGTTGGAGGACTAGCGGGAGTCTCGATGAGCAGTTCTTC
>13|TRBV6-2/TRBV6-3|-|TRBD1|TRBJ2-7
CATLRTGPYEQYF
TGTGCCACCCTCAGGACAGGGCCCTACGAGCAGTACTTC
>13|TRBV20-1|many|-|TRBJ2-5
CSAARRGGETQYF
TGCAGTGCAGCGCGGAGGGGGGGAGAGACCCAGTACTTC
>11|TRBV19|-|-|TRBJ1-2
CASTPFRGKTF
TGTGCCAGTACCCCTTTTCGGGGGAAAACCTTC
>15|TRBV20-1|many|TRBD2|TRBJ2-7
CSATRTAGGTYEQYF
TGCAGTGCAACCCGAACAGCGGGAGGAACCTACGAGCAGTACTTC
>15|TRBV7-9|many|-|TRBJ1-6
CASSLEPGMDSPLHF
TGTGCCAGCAGCTTAGAGCCAGGCATGGATTCACCCCTCCACTTT
>16|TRBV4-1|-|-|TRBJ1-5
CASSQGEGGGNQPQHF
TGCGCCAGCAGCCAAGGGGAGGGGGGTGGCAATCAGCCCCAGCATTTT